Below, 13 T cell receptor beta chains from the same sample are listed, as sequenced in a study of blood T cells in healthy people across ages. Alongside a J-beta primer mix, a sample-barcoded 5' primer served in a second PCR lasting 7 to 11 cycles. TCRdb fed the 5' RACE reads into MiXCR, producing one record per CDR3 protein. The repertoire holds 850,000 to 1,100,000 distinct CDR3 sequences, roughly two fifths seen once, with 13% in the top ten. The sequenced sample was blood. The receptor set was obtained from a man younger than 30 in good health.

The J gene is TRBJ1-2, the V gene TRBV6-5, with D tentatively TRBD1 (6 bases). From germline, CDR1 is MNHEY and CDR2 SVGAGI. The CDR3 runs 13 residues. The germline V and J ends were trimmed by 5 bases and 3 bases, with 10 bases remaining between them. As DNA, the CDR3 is TGTGCCAGCAGTGACGGGGGCGACTATGGCTACACCTTC. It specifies CASSDGGDYGYTF.

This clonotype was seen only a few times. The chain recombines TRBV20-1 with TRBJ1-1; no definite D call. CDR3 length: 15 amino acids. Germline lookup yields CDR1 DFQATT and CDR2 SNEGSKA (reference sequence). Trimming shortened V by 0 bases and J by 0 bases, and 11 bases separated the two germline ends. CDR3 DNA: TGCAGTGCTAGAGATGAGAGTTCGGTGAACACTGAAGCTTTCTTT. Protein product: CSARDESSVNTEAFF.

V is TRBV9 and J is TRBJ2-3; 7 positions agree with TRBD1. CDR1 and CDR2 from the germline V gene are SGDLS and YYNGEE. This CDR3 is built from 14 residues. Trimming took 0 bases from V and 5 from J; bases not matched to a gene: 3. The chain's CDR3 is CASSVETGLDTQYF. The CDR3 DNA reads TGTGCCAGCAGCGTAGAGACAGGGCTAGATACGCAGTATTTT. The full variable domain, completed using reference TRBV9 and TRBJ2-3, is DSGVTQTPKHLITATGQRVTLRCSPRSGDLSVYWYQQSLDQGLQFLIQYYNGEERAKGNILERFSAQQFPDLHSELNLSSLELGDSALYFCASSVETGLDTQYFGPGTRLTVL.

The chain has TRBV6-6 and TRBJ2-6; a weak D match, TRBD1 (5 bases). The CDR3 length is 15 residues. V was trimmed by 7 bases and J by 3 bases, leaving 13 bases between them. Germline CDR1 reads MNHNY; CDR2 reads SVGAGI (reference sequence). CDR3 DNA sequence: TGTGCCAGCAATCAGGGCAACCTTGGGGCCAACGTCCTGACTTTC. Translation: CASNQGNLGANVLTF.

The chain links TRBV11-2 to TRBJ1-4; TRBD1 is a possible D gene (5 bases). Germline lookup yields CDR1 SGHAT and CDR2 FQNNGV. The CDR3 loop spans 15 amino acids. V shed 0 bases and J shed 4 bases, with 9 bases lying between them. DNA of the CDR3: TGTGCCAGCAGCTTAGATGGGACCTTTAATGAAAAACTGTTTTTT. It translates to CASSLDGTFNEKLFF.

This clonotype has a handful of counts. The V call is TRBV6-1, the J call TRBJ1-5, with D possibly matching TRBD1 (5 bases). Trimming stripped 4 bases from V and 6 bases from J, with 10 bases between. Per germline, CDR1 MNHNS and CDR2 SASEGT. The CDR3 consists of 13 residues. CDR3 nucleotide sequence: TGTGCCAGCAGTGCGCAGGGATTTCAGCCCCAGCATTTT. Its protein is CASSAQGFQPQHF.

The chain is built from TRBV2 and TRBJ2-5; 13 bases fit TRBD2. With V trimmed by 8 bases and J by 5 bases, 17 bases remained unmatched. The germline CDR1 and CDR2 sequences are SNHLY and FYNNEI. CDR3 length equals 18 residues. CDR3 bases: TGTGCCAGCCAACGACTAGCGGGGGGCCCGGATCTTGGGGAGACCCAGTACTTC. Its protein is CASQRLAGGPDLGETQYF.

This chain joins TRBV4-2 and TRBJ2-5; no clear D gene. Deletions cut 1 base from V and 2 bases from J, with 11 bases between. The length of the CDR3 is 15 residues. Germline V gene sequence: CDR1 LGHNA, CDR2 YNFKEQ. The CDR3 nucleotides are TGTGCCAGCAGCCAAGCAACGAATGAGCAAGAGACCCAGTACTTC. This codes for CASSQATNEQETQYF.

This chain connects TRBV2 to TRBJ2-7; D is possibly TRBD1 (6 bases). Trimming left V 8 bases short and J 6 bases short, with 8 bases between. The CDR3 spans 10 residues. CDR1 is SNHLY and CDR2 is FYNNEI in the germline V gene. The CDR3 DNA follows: TGTGCCAGCCAAGGGGGCGAGCAGTACTTC. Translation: CASQGGEQYF.

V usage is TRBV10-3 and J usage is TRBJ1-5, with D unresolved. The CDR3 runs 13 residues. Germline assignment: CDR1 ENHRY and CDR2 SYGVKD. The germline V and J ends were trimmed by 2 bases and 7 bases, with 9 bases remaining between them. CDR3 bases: TGTGCCATCAGTGAGGAGATAACCCAGCCCCAGCATTTT. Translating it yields CAISEEITQPQHF.

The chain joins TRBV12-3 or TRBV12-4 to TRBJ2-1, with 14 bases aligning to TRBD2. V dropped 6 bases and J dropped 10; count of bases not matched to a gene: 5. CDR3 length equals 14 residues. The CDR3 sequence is CASSGLAGGWEQFF. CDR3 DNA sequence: TGTGCCAGCAGCGGACTAGCGGGAGGATGGGAGCAGTTCTTC.

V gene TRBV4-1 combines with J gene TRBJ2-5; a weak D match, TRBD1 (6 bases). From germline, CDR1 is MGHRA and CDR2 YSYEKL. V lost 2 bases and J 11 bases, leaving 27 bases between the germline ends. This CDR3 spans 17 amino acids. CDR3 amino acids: CASSQRILLQGSNEQYF. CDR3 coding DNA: TGCGCCAGCAGCCAACGAATATTATTACAGGGCAGCAATGAGCAGTACTTC.

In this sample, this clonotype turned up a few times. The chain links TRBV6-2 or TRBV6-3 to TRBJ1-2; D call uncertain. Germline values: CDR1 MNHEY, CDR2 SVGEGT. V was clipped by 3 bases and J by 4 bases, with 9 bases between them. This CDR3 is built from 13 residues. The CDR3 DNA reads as TGTGCCAGCAGTTATGTGGCCGGCTATGGCTACACCTTC. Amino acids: CASSYVAGYGYTF.